The T cell receptor beta chain described here comes from a study of blood T cell repertoires in COVID-19. Across the whole study: PBMCs, B-cell-depleted T cells, or T cells provided the cDNA or gDNA that made up the material.

The cohort comprised adults aged about 18 to 90 years residing in some 24 US areas. Two negative PCRs, clearance, or symptom resolution characterized the recovered Cohort 3 donors. The table came from immunoSEQ multiplex PCR; TCRdb's copy has only in-frame clones and leaves some out. The table includes about 340,000 clones, under 95% detected once. Trimming removed 7 bases from V and 4 bases from J, with 22 bases in between. The CDR3 extends over 16 amino acids. Per the germline V gene, CDR1 is MDHEN and CDR2 is SYDVKM. The receptor was derived from a woman in her 30s who had recovered from COVID-19. The V gene is TRBV28, the J gene TRBJ1-2, with a possible D match to TRBD1 (6 bases). The sample comprised PBMCs or T cells enriched from blood (not recorded which). CDR3 region: CASTRGGSPLLYGYTF. The CDR3 bases are TGTGCCAGCACCCGGGGGGGCAGCCCACTACTCTATGGCTACACCTTC.